This T cell receptor beta chain was documented in a study of PD-1 blockade in mismatch repair-deficient tumors. Study-level information: All were previously treated, progressing patients with eleven to twelve mismatch repair-deficient cancer types.

Mismatch repair deficiency was confirmed in all patients, by PCR or immunohistochemistry. The TCR-sequenced patients were a few responders to pembrolizumab. Findings of the study overall: Tumor-resident clones, often absent from pretreatment blood, expanded after pembrolizumab and then contracted.

Clones were read by immunoSEQ multiplex PCR, and TCRdb kept only the in-frame ones, dropping some. Here the sample spans approximately 120,000 clones, approximately 86% being singletons. About this clone itself: The antigen is not known.

The receptor comes from an adult with mismatch repair-deficient cancer. The source was peripheral blood, collected 44 weeks after starting pembrolizumab.

This CDR3 reads CASSQAYSTDTQYF. Here the CDR3 DNA reads TGCGCCAGCAGCCAAGCTTATAGCACAGATACGCAGTATTTT. V is TRBV4-1 and J is TRBJ2-3; D remains unclear. CDR3 length equals 14 residues. Trimming took off 1 base at V and 0 bases at J, with 5 bases between the two ends. Germline CDR1 reads MGHRA; CDR2 reads YSYEKL.